This entry lists 22 T cell receptor beta chains sequenced from one sample in a study of cytotoxic CD8 clonotypes in ibrutinib-treated CLL. This table comes from immunoSEQ multiplex PCR, and its TCRdb copy is limited to in-frame clones, with some not included. The sample shows 150,000 to 200,000 clones, roughly 88% of them seen only once. The input for sequencing was PBMCs, taken at disease progression, from a patient treated with ibrutinib. The receptors here all came from a human donor with chronic lymphocytic leukemia.

The chain carries TRBV29-1 and TRBJ2-3; 7 bases are shared with TRBD2. Germline V gene data show CDR1 as SQVTM and CDR2 as ANQGSEA. This CDR3 contains 15 residues. V was pared by 4 bases and J by 0 bases, with 7 bases of the junction left unmatched. CDR3 in amino acids: CSVGSLAASTDTQYF. The CDR3, as DNA: TGCAGCGTTGGTAGCCTAGCGGCTAGCACAGATACGCAGTATTTT.

The chain joins TRBV28 to TRBJ2-7, with a possible D match to TRBD2 (6 bases). The CDR3 is made up of 14 amino acids. Germline values: CDR1 MDHEN, CDR2 SYDVKM. With 3 bases removed from V and 2 bases from J, the gap between germline ends came to 11 bases. For the CDR3, the DNA is TGTGCCAGCAGTTTTGAGGGAGGAGCCTACGAGCAGTACTTC. This gives the protein CASSFEGGAYEQYF. Variable domain in full (rest from reference TRBV28 and TRBJ2-7): DVKVTQSSRYLVKRTGEKVFLECVQDMDHENMFWYRQDPGLGLRLIYFSYDVKMKEKGDIPEGYSVSREKKERFSLILESASTNQTSMYLCASSFEGGAYEQYFGPGTRLTVT.

The CDR3 protein is CASSLYEIVNTEAFF. The CDR3 DNA follows: TGTGCCAGCAGCTTATACGAGATCGTGAACACTGAAGCTTTCTTT. The chain carries TRBV7-8 and TRBJ1-1; D is unresolved. The germline V gene encodes CDR1 SGHVS and CDR2 FQNEAQ. The CDR3 length is 15 residues. V was clipped by 2 bases and J by 0 bases, with 10 bases between them.

CDR3 DNA sequence: TGTGCCAGCAGCCAAGGTGAGACAGGGGAAGAGACCCAGTACTTC. Its protein is CASSQGETGEETQYF. V and J are TRBV4-2 and TRBJ2-5; TRBD1 matches 8 bases. Germline-derived CDR1 and CDR2 are LGHNA and YNFKEQ. The J segment lost 3 bases and the V segment lost 1 base, leaving 4 bases of the junction unmatched. The CDR3 runs 15 residues.

The genes are TRBV5-1 and TRBJ2-2, with D unresolved. V was pared by 3 bases and J by 2 bases, with 14 bases between. CDR3 length: 16 residues. Germline V gene lookup returns CDR1 SGHRS and CDR2 YFSETQ. In DNA form, the CDR3 reads TGCGCCAGCAGCTGGATGGGCCCTCCTAACACCGGGGAGCTGTTTTTT. This sequence encodes CASSWMGPPNTGELFF. The variable domain in full, with the rest retrieved from reference TRBV5-1 and TRBJ2-2, is KAGVTQTPRYLIKTRGQQVTLSCSPISGHRSVSWYQQTPGQGLQFLFEYFSETQRNKGNFPGRFSGRQFSNSRSEMNVSTLELGDSALYLCASSWMGPPNTGELFFGEGSRLTVL.

The chain is built from TRBV2 and TRBJ1-5; weak D call: TRBD1 (5 bases). The V gene's germline CDR1 is SNHLY and CDR2 FYNNEI. The CDR3 contains 15 residues. Trimming pared 1 base from V and 3 bases from J, leaving 10 bases between. The CDR3 sequence: CASSEVSGYNQPQHF. The DNA of the CDR3 is TGTGCCAGCAGTGAAGTATCAGGGTACAATCAGCCCCAGCATTTT.

The chain is built from TRBV28 and TRBJ2-1, with TRBD2 identical over 7 bases. Germline V gene sequence: CDR1 MDHEN, CDR2 SYDVKM. The CDR3 runs to 15 residues. Losses at the gene ends were 6 bases for V and 7 bases for J; bases not matched to a gene: 12. In DNA, the CDR3 is TGTGCCAGCAGCCGCCTCCGCGGGAGTCAGAATGAGCAGTTCTTC. Protein product: CASSRLRGSQNEQFF.

The genes are TRBV2 and TRBJ2-7, with TRBD1 as a possible D gene (6 bases). Germline V gives CDR1 SNHLY, CDR2 FYNNEI. CDR3 length equals 12 residues. Deletions cut 8 bases from V and 0 bases from J, with 8 bases between. CDR3 residues: CASRDNSYEQYF. Here the CDR3 DNA reads TGTGCCAGCCGGGACAACTCCTACGAGCAGTACTTC. The complete variable domain, with remaining parts taken from reference TRBV2 and TRBJ2-7, reads EPEVTQTPSHQVTQMGQEVILRCVPISNHLYFYWYRQILGQKVEFLVSFYNNEISEKSEIFDDQFSVERPDGSNFTLKIRSTKLEDSAMYFCASRDNSYEQYFGPGTRLTVT.

The V call is TRBV28, the J call TRBJ2-7; D remains unclear. The CDR3 is made up of 11 amino acids. V lost 3 bases, J lost 7 bases, and 7 bases lay in between. From germline, CDR1 is MDHEN and CDR2 SYDVKM. CDR3 DNA sequence: TGTGCCAGCAGTTTTATGTGGGAGCAGTACTTC. Protein: CASSFMWEQYF.

The V gene is TRBV5-1, the J gene TRBJ2-6; maybe TRBD2 (6 bases). Trimming shortened V by 4 bases and J by 2 bases, and 16 bases separated the two germline ends. The germline gives CDR1 SGHRS, CDR2 YFSETQ. CDR3 length: 17 residues. The DNA of the CDR3 is TGCGCCAGCAGCCTGGGAGGTTTAGGGGCTGGGGCCAACGTCCTGACTTTC. Translating it yields CASSLGGLGAGANVLTF.

The J gene is TRBJ2-7, the V gene TRBV19; 8 nucleotides align to TRBD2. The V gene end was trimmed by 6 bases and the J gene end by 7 bases; junction bases not matched to a gene: 11. The CDR3 extends over 14 amino acids. Germline CDR1 LNHDA, CDR2 SQIVND (reference sequence). The CDR3: CASRGLGRAEEQYF. CDR3 nucleotide sequence: TGTGCCAGTAGGGGACTCGGGAGGGCCGAGGAGCAGTACTTC.

This chain joins TRBV6-1 and TRBJ1-1; no clear D gene. CDR3 length: 10 residues. Trimming left V 5 bases short and J 10 bases short, with 8 bases between. From germline, CDR1 is MNHNS and CDR2 SASEGT. The CDR3 region is CASSTAGAFF. The CDR3 DNA reads TGTGCCAGCAGTACAGCTGGAGCTTTCTTT.

This clone was seen just once. As DNA, the CDR3 is TGTGCCAGCAGCTTAGCGGCCTACGAGCAGTACTTC. Encoded protein: CASSLAAYEQYF. The V gene is TRBV7-9, the J gene TRBJ2-7; D gene unclear. There are 12 residues in the CDR3. Germline lookup yields CDR1 SEHNR and CDR2 FQNEAQ (reference sequence). Trimming cost V 0 bases and J 2 bases, with 2 bases left between them.

The chain recombines TRBV5-1 with TRBJ2-7; no clear D. Germline V gene sequence: CDR1 SGHRS, CDR2 YFSETQ. The CDR3 has 14 amino acids. Trimming removed 2 bases at V and 5 bases at J, with 14 bases between. The CDR3 DNA sequence: TGCGCCAGCAGCTTTGGAACAGAGTGGGACGAGCAGTACTTC. Its translation: CASSFGTEWDEQYF.

CDR3 amino acids: CASSLAGSNQPQHF. The CDR3 DNA is TGTGCCAGCAGCTTAGCCGGAAGCAATCAGCCCCAGCATTTT. The chain is built from TRBV7-2 and TRBJ1-5, with D hard to call. The CDR3 contains 14 residues. Germline values: CDR1 SGHTA, CDR2 FQGNSA. The V end was cut by 0 bases, the J end by 1 base, with 4 bases between.

V gene TRBV27 combines with J gene TRBJ1-2; D uncertain. The CDR3 totals 12 residues. The germline CDR1 and CDR2 sequences are MNHEY and SMNVEV (reference sequence). Trimming pared 7 bases from V and 8 bases from J, leaving 14 bases between. The CDR3 spells CASTGRGGGYTF. In DNA form, the CDR3 reads TGTGCCAGCACGGGGAGAGGTGGGGGCTACACCTTC.

The chain joins TRBV18 to TRBJ2-3, with 8 bases lining up with TRBD2. The V gene's germline CDR1 is KGHSH and CDR2 LQKENI. This CDR3 has 16 amino acids. V shed 4 bases, J shed 2 bases, and the junction held 8 bases outside the gene matches. CDR3 sequence (DNA): TGTGCCAGCTCACTCGGGAGGGCCTCTTTCACAGATACGCAGTATTTT. This gives the protein CASSLGRASFTDTQYF.

The chain recombines TRBV29-1 with TRBJ2-3, with 7 positions matching TRBD2. The trim removed 7 bases at V and 2 bases at J, leaving 6 bases unmatched. The CDR3 runs to 13 residues. Germline V gene sequence: CDR1 SQVTM, CDR2 ANQGSEA. The CDR3 sequence: CSAERDHTDTQYF. In DNA form, the CDR3 reads TGCAGCGCAGAGCGGGACCACACAGATACGCAGTATTTT.

The CDR3: CASRATRQETQYF. CDR3 coding DNA: TGTGCCAGCAGAGCTACTAGACAAGAGACCCAGTACTTC. J is TRBJ2-5 and V is TRBV6-6; D is possibly TRBD2 (5 bases). Trimming took off 6 bases at V and 2 bases at J, with 10 bases between the two ends. Looked up from germline, CDR1 is MNHNY and CDR2 is SVGAGI (reference sequence). The CDR3 length is 13 residues.

The chain couples TRBV18 to TRBJ2-2; TRBD2 is a possible D gene (5 bases). The CDR3 runs 16 residues. From germline, CDR1 is KGHSH and CDR2 LQKENI. V was cut by 2 bases and J by 5 bases, with 15 bases left in between. The CDR3 reads CASSPTVLPGTGELFF. The DNA for the CDR3 is TGTGCCAGCTCACCAACAGTGTTACCGGGAACCGGGGAGCTGTTTTTT.

The genes are TRBV9 and TRBJ2-5; D is ambiguous. Germline CDR1 is SGDLS and CDR2 is YYNGEE. V lost 0 bases and J lost 2, with 11 bases in between. The CDR3 is made up of 15 amino acids. The CDR3 reads CASSVEARHQETQYF. CDR3 sequence (DNA): TGTGCCAGCAGCGTAGAAGCCCGGCATCAAGAGACCCAGTACTTC.

The chain carries TRBV2 and TRBJ2-1; a possible D gene is TRBD2 (6 bases). Germline V CDR1 and CDR2: SNHLY, FYNNEI. The CDR3 totals 15 residues. Trimming left V 6 bases short and J 1 base short, with 13 bases between. The CDR3 sequence is CASRGLQLSYNEQFF. CDR3 sequence (DNA): TGTGCCAGCAGGGGACTGCAGCTGTCCTACAATGAGCAGTTCTTC.